The rows below give T cell receptor beta chains drawn from one sample of a study of CD8 T cells in ankylosing spondylitis. Via MiXCR, TCRdb re-called the 5' RACE reads, giving one row per CDR3 protein. Altogether roughly 450,000 distinct CDR3 sequences are present, roughly a quarter being singletons, with the ten largest covering about 1%. The specimen was blood, either unsorted or a sorted T cell fraction (not recorded which). These receptors came from a male donor with ankylosing spondylitis. Both conserved end residues are part of each CDR3. A D gene is named only where the DNA matches it firmly. Some rows mark clone size as missing; the rest say once, few, many or name a class of expanded clone.

>few|TRBV11-2|NA|TRBJ1-3
CASWDGKLGNTIYF
TGTGCCAGCTGGGACGGCAAACTTGGAAACACCATATATTTT
>few|TRBV19|NA|TRBJ1-2
CASTPKGGGYTF
TGTGCCAGTACCCCGAAGGGGGGAGGCTACACCTTC
>few|TRBV3-1|NA|TRBJ1-1
CASSLGIYDDTEAFF
TGTGCCAGCAGCCTGGGGATCTACGATGACACTGAAGCTTTCTTT
>NA|TRBV20-1|TRBD1|TRBJ1-1
CSARQGEWTEAFF
TGCAGTGCCAGACAGGGAGAATGGACTGAAGCTTTCTTT
>few|TRBV12-3/TRBV12-4|TRBD1|TRBJ1-5
CASSAGQGGNQPQHF
TGTGCCAGCAGTGCGGGACAGGGGGGCAATCAGCCCCAGCATTTT
>NA|TRBV9|TRBD1|TRBJ2-3
CASSPDDRVKDTQYF
TGTGCCAGCAGCCCCGATGACAGGGTCAAGGATACGCAGTATTTT
>NA|TRBV27|NA|TRBJ2-1
CASILLYGGHEQFF
TGTGCCAGCATTCTTCTCTACGGGGGTCATGAGCAGTTCTTC
>many|TRBV13|NA|TRBJ2-5
CASALQRGDETQYF
TGTGCCAGCGCCTTACAGAGGGGGGATGAGACCCAGTACTTC
>few|TRBV20-1|NA|TRBJ1-4
CSAETNEKLFF
TGCAGTGCTGAGACTAATGAAAAACTGTTTTTT
>NA|TRBV6-5|NA|TRBJ2-1
CASSSQVPNEQFF
TGTGCCAGCAGTTCACAGGTTCCCAATGAGCAGTTCTTC
>few|TRBV24-1|NA|TRBJ1-5
CATSVGSNQPQHF
TGTGCCACCAGTGTGGGTAGCAATCAGCCCCAGCATTTT
>few|TRBV25-1|NA|TRBJ2-3
CASSKPSTDTQYF
TGTGCCAGCAGTAAACCTAGCACAGATACGCAGTATTTT
>NA|TRBV27|NA|TRBJ2-1
CASSSPGASYNEQFF
TGTGCCAGCAGTTCTCCGGGTGCATCCTACAATGAGCAGTTCTTC
>few|TRBV29-1|TRBD2|TRBJ2-2
CSVALAPNTGELFF
TGCAGCGTGGCACTAGCGCCGAACACCGGGGAGCTGTTTTTT
>NA|TRBV27|NA|TRBJ2-6
CASRPETTVVISGANVLTF
TGTGCCAGCAGACCGGAAACGACAGTTGTGATCTCTGGGGCCAACGTCCTGACTTTC
>many|TRBV12-3/TRBV12-4|NA|TRBJ2-1
CASSEGLGGFGNEQFF
TGTGCCAGCAGTGAAGGGCTAGGAGGGTTTGGCAATGAGCAGTTCTTC
>NA|TRBV2|TRBD1|TRBJ2-3
CASSEIGAGTGTDTQYF
TGTGCCAGCAGTGAAATTGGGGCCGGGACAGGCACAGATACGCAGTATTTT
>NA|TRBV12-3/TRBV12-4|TRBD1|TRBJ2-5
CASSPTGTGSRGTQYF
TGTGCCAGCAGTCCGACCGGGACAGGATCCCGTGGGACCCAGTACTTC
>few|TRBV11-3|NA|TRBJ2-1
CASSARTGNEQFF
TGTGCCAGCAGCGCCCGGACGGGGAATGAGCAGTTCTTC
>NA|TRBV9|TRBD1|TRBJ1-6
CASSVSGTATLHF
TGTGCCAGCAGCGTCTCCGGGACAGCGACCCTCCACTTT
>NA|TRBV27|TRBD1|TRBJ2-2
CASSSRGLTPGTGELFF
TGTGCCAGCAGTTCCAGGGGGCTAACCCCGGGCACCGGGGAGCTGTTTTTT
>few|TRBV7-9|NA|TRBJ1-1
CASSFTEAAEAFF
TGTGCCAGCAGCTTTACAGAGGCTGCTGAAGCTTTCTTT
>NA|TRBV20-1|NA|TRBJ2-1
CSAKLGFSSYNEQFF
TGCAGTGCTAAGCTCGGGTTCAGCTCCTACAATGAGCAGTTCTTC
>NA|TRBV15|NA|TRBJ2-5
CATQDPGEGETQYF
TGTGCCACACAAGACCCGGGAGAAGGAGAGACCCAGTACTTC
>many|TRBV5-1|TRBD2|TRBJ2-1
CASSSGGYNEQFF
TGCGCCAGCAGCTCGGGGGGGTACAATGAGCAGTTCTTC
>NA|TRBV3-1|TRBD1|TRBJ1-2
CASSQGDRSYYGYTF
TGTGCTAGCAGCCAAGGGGACAGAAGTTACTATGGCTACACCTTC
>NA|TRBV5-1|NA|TRBJ2-2
CASSFFGQNTGELFF
TGCGCCAGCAGCTTTTTTGGGCAGAACACCGGGGAGCTGTTTTTT
>few|TRBV3-1|TRBD1|TRBJ1-4
CASSQAGQGTDEKLFF
TGTGCCAGCAGCCAGGCTGGACAGGGCACGGATGAAAAACTGTTTTTT
>NA|TRBV5-1|TRBD2|TRBJ2-3
CASSPSGRAVDTQYF
TGCGCCAGCAGCCCCAGCGGGAGGGCCGTAGATACGCAGTATTTT
>few|TRBV15|NA|TRBJ2-2
CATSSIPGTGELFF
TGTGCCACCAGCAGCATCCCTGGCACCGGGGAGCTGTTTTTT
>NA|TRBV14|TRBD1|TRBJ2-7
CASSQDGDRDTNEQYF
TGTGCCAGCAGCCAAGATGGGGACAGGGACACGAACGAGCAGTACTTC
>NA|TRBV12-3/TRBV12-4|TRBD2|TRBJ2-1
CASSPAGGPYEQFF
TGTGCCAGCAGTCCCGCGGGGGGTCCGTATGAGCAGTTCTTC
>NA|TRBV5-1|NA|TRBJ2-3
CASSSQPDYPTDTQYF
TGCGCCAGCAGCTCCCAACCGGACTATCCCACAGATACGCAGTATTTT
>NA|TRBV5-1|NA|TRBJ2-3
CASSPAGPGDTQYF
TGCGCCAGCAGCCCTGCCGGCCCTGGGGATACGCAGTATTTT
>few|TRBV20-1|TRBD2|TRBJ2-3
CVAGGGTDTQYF
TGCGTAGCGGGAGGAGGCACAGATACGCAGTATTTT
>NA|TRBV4-2|NA|TRBJ2-3
CASSQRKGSERQVDTQYF
TGTGCCAGCAGCCAACGGAAGGGGAGCGAACGCCAGGTAGATACGCAGTATTTT
>NA|TRBV20-1|TRBD2|TRBJ2-3
CSANGGRSTDTQYF
TGCAGTGCCAACGGGGGGAGGTCCACAGATACGCAGTATTTT
>NA|TRBV5-6|TRBD1|TRBJ2-7
CASSLSGTGAYEQYF
TGTGCCAGCAGCTTATCGGGGACAGGGGCCTACGAGCAGTACTTC
>few|TRBV5-1|TRBD1|TRBJ2-1
CASSTGTGGLSEQFF
TGCGCCAGCAGCACGGGGACAGGGGGCTTGAGTGAGCAGTTCTTC
>many|TRBV10-3|TRBD2|TRBJ2-3
CAISATTSGSTDTQYF
TGTGCCATCAGTGCCACGACTAGCGGTAGCACAGATACGCAGTATTTT
>NA|TRBV30|NA|TRBJ1-5
CAWRNKGDNNQPQHF
TGTGCCTGGAGGAACAAGGGGGACAACAATCAGCCCCAGCATTTT
>NA|TRBV7-9|NA|TRBJ2-1
CASSRQGGQFF
TGTGCCAGCAGCCGACAGGGAGGGCAGTTCTTC
>NA|TRBV30|TRBD1|TRBJ2-3
CAWRQGGTDTQYF
TGTGCCTGGCGACAGGGAGGCACAGATACGCAGTATTTT
>NA|TRBV15|TRBD2|TRBJ2-3
CATSRVRREGLRGDTQYF
TGTGCCACCAGCAGAGTAAGGCGGGAGGGCCTCAGGGGAGATACGCAGTATTTT
>few|TRBV28|NA|TRBJ2-3
CASSWVGARTDTQYF
TGTGCCAGCAGTTGGGTGGGAGCTCGCACAGATACGCAGTATTTT
>few|TRBV6-2/TRBV6-3|NA|TRBJ1-2
CATLPSISDGYTF
TGTGCCACCCTCCCTTCCATCTCGGATGGCTACACCTTC
>few|TRBV11-2|NA|TRBJ1-5
CASSQIGAGQPQHF
TGTGCCAGCAGCCAAATCGGGGCAGGGCAGCCCCAGCATTTT
>many|TRBV24-1|NA|TRBJ1-5
CATSDPTDLGQPQHF
TGTGCCACCAGTGACCCGACGGATTTGGGTCAGCCCCAGCATTTT
>NA|TRBV20-1|NA|TRBJ2-2
CSAIGARLTSGELFF
TGCAGTGCTATCGGGGCCCGATTAACATCCGGGGAGCTGTTTTTT
>NA|TRBV5-1|TRBD2|TRBJ2-1
CASSLVPPTSGYNEQFF
TGCGCCAGCAGCTTGGTGCCCCCGACTAGCGGTTACAATGAGCAGTTCTTC
>NA|TRBV20-1|TRBD2|TRBJ2-7
CSARRTSGYEQYF
TGCAGTGCGAGGCGGACTAGCGGCTACGAGCAGTACTTC
>NA|TRBV7-9|NA|TRBJ1-1
CASSSPTENTEAFF
TGTGCCAGCAGCTCCCCGACAGAGAACACTGAAGCTTTCTTT
>few|TRBV5-1|NA|TRBJ2-2
CASSLSGGLPSTGELFF
TGCGCCAGCAGCCTTTCGGGCGGACTACCTTCCACCGGGGAGCTGTTTTTT
>NA|TRBV14|NA|TRBJ1-1
CASSLVAWNTEAFF
TGTGCCAGCAGCTTGGTCGCGTGGAACACTGAAGCTTTCTTT
>NA|TRBV12-3/TRBV12-4|NA|TRBJ2-3
CASSLKGTSTDTQYF
TGTGCCAGCAGTTTAAAGGGCACGAGCACAGATACGCAGTATTTT
>few|TRBV5-1|TRBD2|TRBJ2-5
CASSSDSGRAGETQYF
TGCGCCAGCAGCTCTGATAGCGGGAGGGCAGGAGAGACCCAGTACTTC
>few|TRBV11-2|NA|TRBJ2-2
CASSLDLNSVLNTGELFF
TGTGCCAGCAGCCTAGATCTGAATAGCGTCTTGAACACCGGGGAGCTGTTTTTT